This is a list of T cell receptor beta chains from one sample in a study of blood T cells in healthy people across ages. TCRdb re-analysed the 5' RACE reads in MiXCR, keeping a single row per CDR3 protein. The table lists about 1.5 million distinct CDR3 sequences, roughly 43% of them singletons. Sequenced: blood. The receptors here all came from a woman in her late teens or twenties in good health. Each CDR3 is given with its conserved first and last residue. A D gene is named only where the DNA matches it firmly. The size of a clone is reported for some rows only, either as once, few or many, or as a class for expanded clones.

size	V	J	D	DNA	CDR3
few	TRBV5-6	TRBJ2-1	TRBD2	TGTGCCAGCAGCCCCGGGACTAGCGTCCCCCTACGGAATGAGCAGTTCTTC	CASSPGTSVPLRNEQFF
-	TRBV21-1	TRBJ1-1	-	TGTGCCAGCAGCCCGCGACAGAATTCAACTGAGGCTTTCTTT	CASSPRQNSTEAFF
many	TRBV7-9	TRBJ1-2	-	TGTGCCAGCAGCTTATGGTCGGGGCAGGACAACTATGGCTACACCTTC	CASSLWSGQDNYGYTF
once	TRBV7-2	TRBJ1-2	-	TGTGCCAGCAGCGCATACCGGGCTAACTATGGCTACACCTTC	CASSAYRANYGYTF
-	TRBV7-9	TRBJ2-1	TRBD2	TGTGCCAGCAGCTCCGCATGGACTAGCGGGGGCAATGAGCAGTTCTTC	CASSSAWTSGGNEQFF
-	TRBV18	TRBJ2-5	-	TGTGCCAGCGCCGCTAGCGCCAAACAAGAGACCCAGTACTTC	CASAASAKQETQYF
-	TRBV4-1	TRBJ2-3	-	TGCGCCAGCAGCCGCCCAGCATCCGATACGCAGTATTTT	CASSRPASDTQYF
few	TRBV4-3	TRBJ2-1	TRBD2	TGCGCCAGCAGCCAAGGACTAGCGGGAGTACGTGAGCAGTTCTTC	CASSQGLAGVREQFF
-	TRBV2	TRBJ2-5	TRBD2	TGTGCCAGCAGTGAGCCTGGAGCGGGGGAACAAGAGACCCAGTACTTC	CASSEPGAGEQETQYF
few	TRBV7-2	TRBJ2-1	TRBD2	TGTGCCAGCAGGGTGGCCGGGACTAAGTACAATGAGCAGTTCTTC	CASRVAGTKYNEQFF
-	TRBV6-2/TRBV6-3	TRBJ2-7	TRBD1	TGTGCCAGCAGTGGATCCGGGACAGGTTCCTACGAGCAGTACTTC	CASSGSGTGSYEQYF
-	TRBV28	TRBJ2-4	TRBD2	TGTGCCAGCAGCCGTCGTGCGGGGGGTTTAGCCAAAAACATTCAGTACTTC	CASSRRAGGLAKNIQYF
few	TRBV13	TRBJ2-7	TRBD2	TGTGCCAGCAGCTTAGGTCCCGCAGCGGGAGGTTTGTACGAGCAGTACTTC	CASSLGPAAGGLYEQYF